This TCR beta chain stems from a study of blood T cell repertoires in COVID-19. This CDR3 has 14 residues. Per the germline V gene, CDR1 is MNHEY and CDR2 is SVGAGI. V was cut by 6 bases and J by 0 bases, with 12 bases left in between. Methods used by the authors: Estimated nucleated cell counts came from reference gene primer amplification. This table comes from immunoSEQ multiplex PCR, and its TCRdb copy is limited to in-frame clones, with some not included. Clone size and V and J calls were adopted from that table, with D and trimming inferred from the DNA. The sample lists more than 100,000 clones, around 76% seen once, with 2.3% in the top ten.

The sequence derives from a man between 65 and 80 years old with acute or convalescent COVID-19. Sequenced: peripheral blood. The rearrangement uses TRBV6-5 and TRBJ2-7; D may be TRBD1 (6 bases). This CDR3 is CASRKTGTSYEQYF. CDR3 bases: TGTGCCAGCAGGAAAACAGGGACCTCCTACGAGCAGTACTTC.